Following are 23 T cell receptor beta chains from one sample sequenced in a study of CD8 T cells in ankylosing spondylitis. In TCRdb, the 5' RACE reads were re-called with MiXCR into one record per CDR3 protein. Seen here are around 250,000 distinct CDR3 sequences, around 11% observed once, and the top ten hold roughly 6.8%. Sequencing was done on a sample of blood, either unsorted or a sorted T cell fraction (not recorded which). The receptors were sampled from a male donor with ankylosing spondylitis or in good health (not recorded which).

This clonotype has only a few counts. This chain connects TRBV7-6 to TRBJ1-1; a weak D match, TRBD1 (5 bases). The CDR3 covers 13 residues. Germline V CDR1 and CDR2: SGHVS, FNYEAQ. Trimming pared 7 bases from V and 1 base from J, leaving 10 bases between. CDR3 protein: CASTPGENTEAFF. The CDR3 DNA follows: TGTGCCAGCACCCCGGGGGAGAACACTGAAGCTTTCTTT.

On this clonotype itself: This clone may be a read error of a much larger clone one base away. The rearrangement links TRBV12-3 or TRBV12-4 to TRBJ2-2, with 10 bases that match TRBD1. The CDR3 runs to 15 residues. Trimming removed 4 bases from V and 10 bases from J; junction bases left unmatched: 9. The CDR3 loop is CASSWTGGGSAELFF. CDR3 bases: TGTGCCAGCAGTTGGACAGGGGGAGGGTCCGCGGAGCTGTTTTTT.

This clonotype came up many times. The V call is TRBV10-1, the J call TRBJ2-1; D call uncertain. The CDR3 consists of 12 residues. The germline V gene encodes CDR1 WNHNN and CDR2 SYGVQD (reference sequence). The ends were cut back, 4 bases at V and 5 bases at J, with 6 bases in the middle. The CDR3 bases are TGCGCCAGCAGTGGATCCGACAATGAGCAGTTCTTC. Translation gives CASSGSDNEQFF.

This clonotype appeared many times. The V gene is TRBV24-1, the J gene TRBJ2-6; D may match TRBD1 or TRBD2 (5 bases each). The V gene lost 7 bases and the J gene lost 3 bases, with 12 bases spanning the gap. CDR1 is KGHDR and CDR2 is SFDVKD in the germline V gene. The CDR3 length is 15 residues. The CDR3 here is CATSEGWIGANVLTF. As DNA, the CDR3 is TGTGCCACCAGCGAGGGGTGGATTGGGGCCAACGTCCTGACTTTC.

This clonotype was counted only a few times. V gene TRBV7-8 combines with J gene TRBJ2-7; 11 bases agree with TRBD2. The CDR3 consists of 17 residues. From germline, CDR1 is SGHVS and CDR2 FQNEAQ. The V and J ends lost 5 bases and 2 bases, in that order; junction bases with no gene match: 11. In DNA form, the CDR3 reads TGTGCCAGCAGCGTGGGACTAGCGGTTGACAACACCTACGAGCAGTACTTC. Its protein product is CASSVGLAVDNTYEQYF.

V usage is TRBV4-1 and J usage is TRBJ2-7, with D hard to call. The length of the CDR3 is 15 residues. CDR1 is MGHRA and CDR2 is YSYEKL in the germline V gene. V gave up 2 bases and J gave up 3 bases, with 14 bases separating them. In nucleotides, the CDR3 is TGCGCCAGCAGCCAAATAATAGAAGGGAACTACGAGCAGTACTTC. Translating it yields CASSQIIEGNYEQYF.

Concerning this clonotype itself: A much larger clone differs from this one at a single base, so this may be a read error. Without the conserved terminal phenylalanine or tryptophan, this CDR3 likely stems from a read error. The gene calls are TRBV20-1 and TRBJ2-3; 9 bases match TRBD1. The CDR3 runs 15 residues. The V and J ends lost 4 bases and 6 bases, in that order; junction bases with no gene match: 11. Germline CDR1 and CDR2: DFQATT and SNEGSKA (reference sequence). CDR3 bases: TGCAGTGCTATGAAGTGGACAGGGGAGTCCGATACGCAGTATTTA. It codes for CSAMKWTGESDTQYL.

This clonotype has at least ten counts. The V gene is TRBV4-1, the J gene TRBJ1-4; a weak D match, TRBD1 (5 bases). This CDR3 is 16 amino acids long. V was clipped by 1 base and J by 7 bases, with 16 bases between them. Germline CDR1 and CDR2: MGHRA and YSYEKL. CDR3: CASSQVTRATFEKLFF. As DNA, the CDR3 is TGCGCCAGCAGCCAAGTTACCAGGGCAACCTTTGAAAAACTGTTTTTT.

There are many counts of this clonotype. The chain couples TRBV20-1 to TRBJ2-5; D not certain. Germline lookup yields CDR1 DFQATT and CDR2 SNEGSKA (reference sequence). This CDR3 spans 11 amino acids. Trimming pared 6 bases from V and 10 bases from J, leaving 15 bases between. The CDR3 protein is CSAGREVGQYF. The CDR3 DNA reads TGCAGTGCAGGGCGAGAGGTGGGCCAGTACTTC.

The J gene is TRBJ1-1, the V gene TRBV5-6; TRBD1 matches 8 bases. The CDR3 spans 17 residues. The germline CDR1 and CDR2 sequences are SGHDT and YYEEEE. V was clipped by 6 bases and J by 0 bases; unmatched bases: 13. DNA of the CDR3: TGTGCCAGCACGCGGACAGGGCGCATTGATATGAACACTGAAGCTTTCTTT. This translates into CASTRTGRIDMNTEAFF.

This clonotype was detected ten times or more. CDR3 residues: CASSLTSGADTQYF. The CDR3 DNA reads as TGCGCCAGCAGCTTGACTAGCGGGGCAGATACGCAGTATTTT. The chain is built from TRBV5-1 and TRBJ2-3; 10 bases align to TRBD2. CDR1 is SGHRS, CDR2 YFSETQ, per germline. With V trimmed by 1 base and J by 4 bases, 0 bases remained unmatched. The CDR3 covers 14 residues.

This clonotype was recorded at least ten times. The CDR3 DNA follows: TGCAGCGTTGTGGCAGGGGCGGGGAATGAGCAGTTCTTC. This sequence encodes CSVVAGAGNEQFF. The chain joins TRBV29-1 to TRBJ2-1; either TRBD1 or TRBD2 may supply D (6 bases each). This CDR3 is 13 amino acids long. Germline V gene data show CDR1 as SQVTM and CDR2 as ANQGSEA. Trimming left V 4 bases short and J 7 bases short, with 14 bases between.

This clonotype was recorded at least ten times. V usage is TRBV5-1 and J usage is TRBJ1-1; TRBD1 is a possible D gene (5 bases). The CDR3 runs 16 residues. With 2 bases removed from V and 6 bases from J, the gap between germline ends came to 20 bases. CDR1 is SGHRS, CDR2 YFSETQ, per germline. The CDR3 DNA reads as TGCGCCAGCAGCTTAGGGTGGGGACGGTGGGCATCTGAAGCTTTCTTT. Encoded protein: CASSLGWGRWASEAFF.

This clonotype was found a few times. In DNA, the CDR3 is TGTGCCAGCAGCGGACGTCGAGCGGGAGCCGGCACAGATACGCAGTATTTT. This codes for CASSGRRAGAGTDTQYF. The chain couples TRBV7-8 to TRBJ2-3, with 8 bases that match TRBD2. This CDR3 has 17 residues. Germline-derived CDR1 and CDR2 are SGHVS and FQNEAQ. The trim removed 5 bases at V and 1 base at J, leaving 11 bases unmatched.

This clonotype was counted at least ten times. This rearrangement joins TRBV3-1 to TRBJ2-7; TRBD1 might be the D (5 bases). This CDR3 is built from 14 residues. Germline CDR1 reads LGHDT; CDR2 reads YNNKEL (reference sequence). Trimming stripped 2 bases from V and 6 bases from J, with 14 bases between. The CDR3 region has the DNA TGTGCCAGCAGCCAACCAGGGCCTCTCAGCGAGCAGTACTTC. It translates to CASSQPGPLSEQYF.

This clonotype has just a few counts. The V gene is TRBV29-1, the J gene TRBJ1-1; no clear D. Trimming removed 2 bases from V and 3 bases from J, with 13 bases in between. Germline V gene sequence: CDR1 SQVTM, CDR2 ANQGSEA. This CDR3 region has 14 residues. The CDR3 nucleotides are TGCAGCGTTGAACTGTGGGGTAGATACACTGAAGCTTTCTTT. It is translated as CSVELWGRYTEAFF. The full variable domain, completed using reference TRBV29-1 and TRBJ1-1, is SAVISQKPSRDICQRGTSLTIQCQVDSQVTMMFWYRQQPGQSLTLIATANQGSEATYESGFVIDKFPISRPNLTFSTLTVSNMSPEDSSIYLCSVELWGRYTEAFFGQGTRLTVV.

The DNA for the CDR3 is TGTGCCAGCAGTTCCAGGACAGGAGACATGAACACTGAAGCTTTCTTT. Translating gives CASSSRTGDMNTEAFF. The V gene is TRBV27, the J gene TRBJ1-1; 7 nucleotides align to TRBD1. The CDR3 is 16 amino acids. Germline-derived CDR1 and CDR2 are MNHEY and SMNVEV (reference sequence). Trimming at V came to 4 bases and at J to 0 bases, leaving 8 bases not matched to a gene.

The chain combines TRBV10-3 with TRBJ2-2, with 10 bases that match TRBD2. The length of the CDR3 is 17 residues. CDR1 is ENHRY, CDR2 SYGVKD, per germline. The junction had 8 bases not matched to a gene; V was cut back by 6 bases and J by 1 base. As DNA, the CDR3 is TGTGCCATCAGCACCGGGACTAGCGCATGGAACACCGGGGAGCTGTTTTTT. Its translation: CAISTGTSAWNTGELFF.

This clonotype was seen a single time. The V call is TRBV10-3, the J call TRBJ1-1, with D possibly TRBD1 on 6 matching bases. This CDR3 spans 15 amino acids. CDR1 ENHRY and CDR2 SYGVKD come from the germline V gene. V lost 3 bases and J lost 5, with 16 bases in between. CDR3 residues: CAISDLPGTPTEAFF. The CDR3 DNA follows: TGTGCCATCAGTGACCTACCCGGGACACCTACTGAAGCTTTCTTT.

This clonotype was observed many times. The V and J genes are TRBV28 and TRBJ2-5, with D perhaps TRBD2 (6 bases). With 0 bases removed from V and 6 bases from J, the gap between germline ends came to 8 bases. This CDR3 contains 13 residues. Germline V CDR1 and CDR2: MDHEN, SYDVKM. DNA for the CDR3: TGTGCCAGCAGTTTATGGGGAGGAAAGACCCAGTACTTC. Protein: CASSLWGGKTQYF.

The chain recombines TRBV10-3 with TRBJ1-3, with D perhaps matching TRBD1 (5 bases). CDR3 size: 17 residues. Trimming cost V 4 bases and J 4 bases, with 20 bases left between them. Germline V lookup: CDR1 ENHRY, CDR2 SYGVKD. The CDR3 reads CAISGSLDSIVGNTIYF. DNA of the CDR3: TGTGCCATCAGTGGGTCCCTTGACAGCATCGTAGGAAACACCATATATTTT.

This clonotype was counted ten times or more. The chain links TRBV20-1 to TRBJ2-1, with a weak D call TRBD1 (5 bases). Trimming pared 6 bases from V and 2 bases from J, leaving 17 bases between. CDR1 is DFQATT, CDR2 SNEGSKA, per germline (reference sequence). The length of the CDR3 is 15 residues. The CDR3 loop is CSAPANLGPYNEQFF. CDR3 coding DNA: TGCAGTGCCCCAGCCAATTTGGGGCCCTACAATGAGCAGTTCTTC.

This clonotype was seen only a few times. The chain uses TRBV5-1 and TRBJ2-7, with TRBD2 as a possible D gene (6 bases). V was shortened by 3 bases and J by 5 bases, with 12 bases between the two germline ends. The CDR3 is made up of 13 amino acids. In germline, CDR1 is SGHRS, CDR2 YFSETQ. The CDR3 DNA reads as TGCGCCAGCAGCTCGCGGGATTGGGACGAGCAGTACTTC. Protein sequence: CASSSRDWDEQYF.